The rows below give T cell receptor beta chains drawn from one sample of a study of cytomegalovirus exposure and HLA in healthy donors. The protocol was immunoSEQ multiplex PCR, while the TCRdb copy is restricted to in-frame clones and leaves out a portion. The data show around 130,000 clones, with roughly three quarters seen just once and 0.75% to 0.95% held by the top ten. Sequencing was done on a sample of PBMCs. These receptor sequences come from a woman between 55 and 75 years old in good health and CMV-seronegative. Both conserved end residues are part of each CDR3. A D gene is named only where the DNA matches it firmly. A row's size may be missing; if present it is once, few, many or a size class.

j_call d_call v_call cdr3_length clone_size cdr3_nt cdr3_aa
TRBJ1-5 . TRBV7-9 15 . TGTGCCAGCAGCCCAGCAGTTCAGGGTGTCCAGCCCCAGCATTTT CASSPAVQGVQPQHF
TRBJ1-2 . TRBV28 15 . TGTGCCAGCAGTTTGGGGGGGGCACAGGGCTATGGCTACACCTTC CASSLGGAQGYGYTF
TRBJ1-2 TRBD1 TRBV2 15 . TGTGCCAGCAGTGAAACTTTACAGGGGCCAGGTGGCTACACCTTC CASSETLQGPGGYTF
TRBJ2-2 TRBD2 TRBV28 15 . TGTGCCAGCGGAGGCGGGGGGGTCGACACCGGGGAGCTGTTTTTT CASGGGGVDTGELFF
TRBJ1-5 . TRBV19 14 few TGTGCCAGTAGTCTCCAGGGTGGCAATCAGCCCCAGCATTTT CASSLQGGNQPQHF
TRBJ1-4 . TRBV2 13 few TGTGCCAGCAGGCGGATACGGGGTGAAAAACTGTTTTTT CASRRIRGEKLFF
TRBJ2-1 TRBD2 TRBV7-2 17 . TGTGCCAGCAGCGCCCGGCGGGGGGCCTTAGCCTACAATGAGCAGTTCTTC CASSARRGALAYNEQFF
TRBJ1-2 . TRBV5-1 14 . TGCGCCAGCAGCATAAGAAGGGGGTTCGGTGGCTACACCTTC CASSIRRGFGGYTF
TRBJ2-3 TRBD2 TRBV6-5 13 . TGTGCCAGCAGTCGGGGGGGCCAGGATACGCAGTATTTT CASSRGGQDTQYF
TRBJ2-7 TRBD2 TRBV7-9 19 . TGTGCCAGCAGCCCTAGGGGCGGGAGGGTGCTGTCGGGCCCTTACGAGCAGTACTTC CASSPRGGRVLSGPYEQYF
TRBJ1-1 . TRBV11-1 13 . TGTGCCAGCAGCTTACGTTCGGTAAAGGAAGCTTTCTTT CASSLRSVKEAFF
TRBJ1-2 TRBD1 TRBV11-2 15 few TGTGCCAGCAGCGGGTACAGGGGCCTCTCCTATGGCTACACCTTC CASSGYRGLSYGYTF
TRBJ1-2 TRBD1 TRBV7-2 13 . TGTGCCAGCAGCCGGAGGGACAGGGATGGCTACACCTTC CASSRRDRDGYTF
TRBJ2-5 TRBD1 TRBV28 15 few TGTGCCAGCAGTTCCCCGGGACAGGGTCAAGAGACCCAGTACTTC CASSSPGQGQETQYF
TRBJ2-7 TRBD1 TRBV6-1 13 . TGTGCCAGCAGTTCAGACAGGGCCTACGAGCAGTACTTC CASSSDRAYEQYF
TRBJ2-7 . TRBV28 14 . TGTGCCAGCAGAACGCAAGGACTATCCTACGAGCAGTACTTC CASRTQGLSYEQYF
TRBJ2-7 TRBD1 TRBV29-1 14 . TGCAGCGTTAGGTGGACAGGGAGCTCCTACGAGCAGTACTTC CSVRWTGSSYEQYF
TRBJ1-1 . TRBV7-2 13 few TGTGCCAGCAGTCGTACGGGGAACACTGAAGCTTTCTTT CASSRTGNTEAFF
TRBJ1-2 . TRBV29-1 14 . TGCAGCGTTGACACTTTCGACAGGAGCTATGGCTACACCTTC CSVDTFDRSYGYTF
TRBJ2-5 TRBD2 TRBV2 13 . TGTGCCAGCGTGAGGCGGGGGCAAGAGACCCAGTACTTC CASVRRGQETQYF
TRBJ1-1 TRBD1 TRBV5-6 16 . TGTGCCAGCAGCTTGGAGAGGCAGGGGGCGGGTGTTGAAGCTTTCTTT CASSLERQGAGVEAFF
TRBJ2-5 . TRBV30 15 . TGTGCCTGGAGTGCTGTAGAGGGCCCCAGGGGGACCCAGTACTTC CAWSAVEGPRGTQYF
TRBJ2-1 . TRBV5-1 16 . TGCGCCAGCAGCTTGGTGAGCGCAAGCTCCTACAATGAGCAGTTCTTC CASSLVSASSYNEQFF
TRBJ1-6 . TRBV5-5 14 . TGTGCCAGCAGCTTGACTGTGGGCAATTCACCCCTCCACTTT CASSLTVGNSPLHF
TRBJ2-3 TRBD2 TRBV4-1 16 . TGCGCCAGCAGCCAAGCCTACGGGGGGGCCTTAGATACGCAGTATTTT CASSQAYGGALDTQYF
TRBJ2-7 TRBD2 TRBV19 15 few TGTGCCAGTAGTGGACGACTAGCGGTCGGATACGAGCAGTACTTC CASSGRLAVGYEQYF
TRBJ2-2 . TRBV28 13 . TGTGCGCTCCGCAGGGCAAAAACCGGGGAGCTGTTTTTT CALRRAKTGELFF
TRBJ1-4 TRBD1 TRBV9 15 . TGTGCCAGCAGCACCGGGACAGCAAATAATGAAAAACTGTTTTTT CASSTGTANNEKLFF
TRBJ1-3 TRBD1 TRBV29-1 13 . TGCAGCGCGGGGACAGGGGCGGGAAACACCATATATTTT CSAGTGAGNTIYF
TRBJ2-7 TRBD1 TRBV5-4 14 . TGTGCCAGCAGCCACAGGACAGGGGGCTACGAGCAGTACTTC CASSHRTGGYEQYF
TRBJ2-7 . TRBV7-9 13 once TGTGCCAGCAGCTTCGAGGCTTCTTCCGAGCAGTACTTC CASSFEASSEQYF
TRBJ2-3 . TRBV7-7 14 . TGTGCCAGCAGCTTGGGGCGAGGCGCAGATACGCAGTATTTT CASSLGRGADTQYF
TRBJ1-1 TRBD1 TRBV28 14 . TGTGCCAGCAGTTCGACAGGGGTGAACACTGAAGCTTTCTTT CASSSTGVNTEAFF
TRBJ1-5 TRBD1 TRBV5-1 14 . TGCGCCAGCAGCTTGGGGGACAGGGATCAGCCCCAGCATTTT CASSLGDRDQPQHF
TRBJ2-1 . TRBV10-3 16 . TGTGCCACCCCCCACAGGGTGGCAAACCGAGACAATGAGCAGTTCTTC CATPHRVANRDNEQFF
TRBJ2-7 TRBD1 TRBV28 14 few TGTGCCAGCAGTTTCCCGGGACAGAGCAGGGAGCAGTACTTC CASSFPGQSREQYF
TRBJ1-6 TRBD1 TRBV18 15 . TGTGCCAGCTCACCATCGGGACAGACCCGATCTCCCCTCCACTTT CASSPSGQTRSPLHF
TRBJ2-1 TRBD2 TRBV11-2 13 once TGTGCCAGCAGCCAAACTAGCGGGACGGAGCAGTTCTTC CASSQTSGTEQFF
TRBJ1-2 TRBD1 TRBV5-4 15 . TGTGCCAGCAGCCCAGGACAGGTAGCTAACTATGGCTACACCTTC CASSPGQVANYGYTF
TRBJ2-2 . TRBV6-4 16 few TGTGCCAGCAGTGACGCCTCGGGAACAGTCACCGGGGAGCTGTTTTTT CASSDASGTVTGELFF
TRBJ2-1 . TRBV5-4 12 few TGTGCCAGCAGCTTGTGGAGGGGGGGTCAGTTCTTC CASSLWRGGQFF
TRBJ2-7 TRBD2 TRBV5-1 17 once TGCGCCAGCAGCTTGGGGGCAGGGGGACTAGCTGCCTACGAGCAGTACTTC CASSLGAGGLAAYEQYF
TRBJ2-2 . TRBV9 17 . TGTGCCAGCACCCCGAGCGGCGGGTTCGGCGACACCGGGGAGCTGTTTTTT CASTPSGGFGDTGELFF
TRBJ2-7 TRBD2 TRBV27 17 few TGTGCCAGCAGTTTATACCCCCTAGCGGGAGGGGGATACGAGCAGTACTTC CASSLYPLAGGGYEQYF
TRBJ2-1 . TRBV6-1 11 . TGTGCCAGCTTACAGTTAAATGAGCAGTTCTTC CASLQLNEQFF
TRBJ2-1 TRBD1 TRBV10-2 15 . TGCGCCAGCAGTGAGGGGACAGGGGGCATAGATGAGCAGTTCTTC CASSEGTGGIDEQFF
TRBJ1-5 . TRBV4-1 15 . TGCGCCAGCAGCCAAGCCCCAGGGGGCAATCAGCCCCAGCATTTT CASSQAPGGNQPQHF